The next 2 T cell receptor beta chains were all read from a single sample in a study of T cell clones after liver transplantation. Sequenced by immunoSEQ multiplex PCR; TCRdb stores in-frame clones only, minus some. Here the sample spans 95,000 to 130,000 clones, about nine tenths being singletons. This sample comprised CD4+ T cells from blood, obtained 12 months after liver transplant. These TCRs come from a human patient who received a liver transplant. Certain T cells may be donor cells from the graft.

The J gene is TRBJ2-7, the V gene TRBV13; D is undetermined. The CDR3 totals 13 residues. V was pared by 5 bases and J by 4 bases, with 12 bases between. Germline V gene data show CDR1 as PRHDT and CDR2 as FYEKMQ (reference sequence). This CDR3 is CASSTRSHYEQYF. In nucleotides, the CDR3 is TGTGCCAGCAGCACAAGGTCCCATTACGAGCAGTACTTC.

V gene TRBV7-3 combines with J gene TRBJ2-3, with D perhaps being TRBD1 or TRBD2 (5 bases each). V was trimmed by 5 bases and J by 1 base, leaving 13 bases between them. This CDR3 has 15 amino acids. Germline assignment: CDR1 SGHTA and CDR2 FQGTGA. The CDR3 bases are TGTGCCAGCAGCACGGCCGGGACCGGCACAGATACGCAGTATTTT. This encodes CASSTAGTGTDTQYF.